Shown below are 21 T cell receptor beta chains from a single sample sequenced in a study of response to subunit inactivated influenza vaccine. MiXCR was run by TCRdb on the RT-PCR reads, yielding one entry per CDR3 protein. The sample records about 610,000 distinct CDR3 sequences, about 14% being singletons. The sequences come from PBMCs from blood, collected 12 days after vaccination. These receptors all stem from a man between 50 and 59 years old who received an inactivated influenza vaccine.

V gene TRBV15 combines with J gene TRBJ2-1, with 9 nucleotides matching TRBD1. The V gene's germline CDR1 is LNHNV and CDR2 YYDKDF (reference sequence). This CDR3 region has 14 residues. The trim removed 7 bases at V and 6 bases at J, leaving 7 bases unmatched. CDR3 sequence (DNA): TGTGCCACCACCGGGACAGGGCCCTCCAATGAGCAGTTCTTC. Its translation: CATTGTGPSNEQFF.

Many counts were recorded for this clonotype. The CDR3, as DNA: TGTGCCAGCAGCTTTTCTCAGGATGAGCAGTCGTTCTTC. Protein product: CASSFSQDEQSFF. This chain uses TRBV7-9 with TRBJ2-1, with D hard to call. The CDR3 totals 13 residues. CDR1 and CDR2 from the germline V gene are SEHNR and FQNEAQ (reference sequence). Deletions cut 3 bases from V and 15 bases from J, with 18 bases between.

The V call is TRBV30, the J call TRBJ2-1, with 10 positions matching TRBD2. Germline lookup yields CDR1 GTSNPN and CDR2 SVGIG (reference sequence). This CDR3 has 15 amino acids. V trimming: 6 bases; J trimming: 10 bases; junction bases outside the gene matches: 15. The CDR3 DNA sequence: TGTGCCTGTTCAATGCCGCTAGCGGGAGAGGTGGAGCAGTTCTTC. Translated, it gives CACSMPLAGEVEQFF. Supplemented by reference TRBV30 and TRBJ2-1, the full variable domain reads SQTIHQWPATLVQPVGSPLSLECTVEGTSNPNLYWYRQAAGRGLQLLFYSVGIGQISSEVPQNLSASRPQDRQFILSSKKLLLSDSGFYLCACSMPLAGEVEQFFGPGTRLTVL.

V is TRBV4-1 and J is TRBJ2-3; tentatively, D is TRBD2 (5 bases). V was shortened by 5 bases and J by 5 bases, with 17 bases between the two germline ends. Germline loops: CDR1 MGHRA, CDR2 YSYEKL. The CDR3 runs 15 residues. CDR3 protein: CASSTREFAGDTQYF. The DNA of the CDR3 is TGCGCCAGCAGCACCCGGGAATTTGCGGGAGATACGCAGTATTTT.

This clonotype was recorded a few times. V gene TRBV11-2 combines with J gene TRBJ2-7, with 11 bases lining up with TRBD1. The V segment lost 3 bases and the J segment 3 bases; nucleotides outside the gene matches: 1. Germline assignment: CDR1 SGHAT and CDR2 FQNNGV. This CDR3 spans 14 amino acids. The CDR3 DNA is TGTGCCAGCAGCTTGGGACAGGGGGACTACGAGCAGTACTTC. Translated, it gives CASSLGQGDYEQYF.

The chain uses TRBV10-3 and TRBJ1-1; D remains unclear. V dropped 2 bases and J dropped 1 base, with 14 bases sitting between them. The CDR3 is 16 residues long. Germline CDR1 is ENHRY and CDR2 is SYGVKD. CDR3 DNA sequence: TGTGCCATCAGTGAGCCCAACCGGGATGGGAACACTGAAGCTTTCTTT. Encoded protein: CAISEPNRDGNTEAFF.

This clonotype was observed many times. The rearrangement links TRBV20-1 to TRBJ1-1, with D possibly being TRBD1 (5 bases). Trimming removed 5 bases at V and 3 bases at J, with 19 bases between. The CDR3 has 15 amino acids. Germline CDR1 reads DFQATT; CDR2 reads SNEGSKA (reference sequence). The CDR3 sequence: CSAPRGGLGDTEAFF. The CDR3 region has the DNA TGCAGTGCTCCTCGCGGGGGTCTGGGGGACACTGAAGCTTTCTTT.

The chain is built from TRBV14 and TRBJ2-1; possibly TRBD2 for D (6 bases). CDR1 and CDR2 (germline): SGHDN, FVKESK. Trimming took off 4 bases at V and 7 bases at J, with 17 bases between the two ends. This CDR3 has 15 residues. The CDR3 spells CASSRGTQWRNEQFF. CDR3 bases: TGTGCCAGCAGCCGCGGGACCCAATGGAGGAATGAGCAGTTCTTC.

This clonotype was detected only a few times. This chain links TRBV7-8 with TRBJ2-1; D is unresolved. In germline, CDR1 is SGHVS, CDR2 FQNEAQ. Trimming stripped 0 bases from V and 12 bases from J, with 12 bases between. The length of the CDR3 is 13 residues. DNA of the CDR3: TGTGCCAGCAGCTTAGCTGCCCACGTTCGGCAGTTCTTC. Protein product: CASSLAAHVRQFF.

In nucleotides, the CDR3 is TGTGCCAGCAGTTACGGTGGGGGCTTCACAGATACGCAGTATTTT. Its protein is CASSYGGGFTDTQYF. The J gene is TRBJ2-3, the V gene TRBV6-5, with D perhaps TRBD1 (6 bases). CDR3 size: 15 residues. V was shortened by 2 bases and J by 2 bases, with 11 bases between the two germline ends. From germline, CDR1 is MNHEY and CDR2 SVGAGI.

There are a few counts of this clonotype. This sequence joins TRBV3-1 and TRBJ2-5; TRBD2 is a possible D gene (6 bases). Trimming removed 0 bases at V and 2 bases at J, with 10 bases between. Germline values: CDR1 LGHDT, CDR2 YNNKEL (reference sequence). The CDR3 totals 15 residues. The CDR3 here is CASSQDRTIQETQYF. The CDR3 region has the DNA TGTGCCAGCAGCCAAGATCGGACTATTCAAGAGACCCAGTACTTC.

This clonotype was found a few times. This chain uses TRBV7-9 with TRBJ1-6, with D hard to call. Germline CDR1 reads SEHNR; CDR2 reads FQNEAQ (reference sequence). The V end lost 3 bases, the J end lost 7 bases, and 13 bases lay between the germline ends. The CDR3 sequence is 15 residues long. DNA of the CDR3: TGTGCCAGCAGCTTTGGCTCCCCAGAGAATTCACCCCTCCACTTT. It encodes CASSFGSPENSPLHF.

This clonotype was seen more than once but under ten times. This chain joins TRBV6-5 and TRBJ1-5; possibly TRBD1 for D (5 bases). This CDR3 is built from 16 residues. CDR1 is MNHEY, CDR2 SVGAGI, per germline. V was clipped by 4 bases and J by 0 bases, with 13 bases between them. The CDR3 DNA is TGTGCCAGCAGTTGGGGACGGGGAGGTAGCAATCAGCCCCAGCATTTT. Translating it yields CASSWGRGGSNQPQHF.

The chain employs TRBV12-2 and TRBJ2-6; TRBD1, as called in the table, went unchecked against the DNA. TRBV12-2 is a known pseudogene. The CDR3 totals 19 residues. The DNA for the CDR3 is TGTGCAAGTCGCTTCTACCCGGGACAGGAAAGCTCTGGGGCCAACGTCCTGACTTTC. It is translated as CASRFYPGQESSGANVLTF.

The chain joins TRBV30 to TRBJ1-2; no definite D call. Per the germline V gene, CDR1 is GTSNPN and CDR2 is SVGIG (reference sequence). The CDR3 extends over 15 amino acids. Trimming left V 3 bases short and J 3 bases short, with 17 bases between. CDR3 nucleotides: TGTGCCTGGAGCGTAACCCCCGAGGGTGACTATGGCTACACCTTC. Protein: CAWSVTPEGDYGYTF.

This clonotype was picked up a small number of times. This rearrangement joins TRBV4-3 to TRBJ2-1; 9 bases are a match to TRBD2. V lost 0 bases and J lost 12; bases outside the gene matches: 12. The CDR3 contains 16 residues. Germline V lookup: CDR1 LGHNA, CDR2 YSLEER. CDR3 protein: CASSQDPGLAVFGQFF. In DNA, the CDR3 is TGCGCCAGCAGCCAAGACCCGGGACTAGCTGTTTTTGGGCAGTTCTTC.

This clonotype occurred many times. The V and J genes are TRBV29-1 and TRBJ2-3, with D maybe TRBD2 (6 bases). CDR1 SQVTM and CDR2 ANQGSEA come from the germline V gene. The germline V and J ends were trimmed by 3 bases and 5 bases, with 12 bases remaining between them. The CDR3 totals 13 residues. In DNA, the CDR3 is TGCAGCGTTGAGAAGTCTAGCGAAGATACGCAGTATTTT. Translated: CSVEKSSEDTQYF.

The chain recombines TRBV7-6 with TRBJ2-7, with 8 bases lining up with TRBD1. In germline, CDR1 is SGHVS, CDR2 FNYEAQ. CDR3 length equals 18 residues. V shed 3 bases and J 3 bases; nucleotides not matched to a gene: 16. The CDR3 nucleotides read TGTGCCAGCAGCTTGATCGACAGGGGCTCCCTGAACGACTACGAGCAGTACTTC. Protein sequence: CASSLIDRGSLNDYEQYF.

The chain carries TRBV2 and TRBJ2-1; the D gene is possibly TRBD1 (6 bases). The CDR3 sequence is 19 residues long. Germline assignment: CDR1 SNHLY and CDR2 FYNNEI. Trimming took 1 base from V and 9 from J, leaving 28 bases between them. The CDR3 DNA reads as TGTGCCAGCAGTGAAGTACAGGGCCGGGCAGCTTATTCACGGGGTGAGCAGTTCTTC. This translates into CASSEVQGRAAYSRGEQFF. Supplemented by reference TRBV2 and TRBJ2-1, the full variable domain reads EPEVTQTPSHQVTQMGQEVILRCVPISNHLYFYWYRQILGQKVEFLVSFYNNEISEKSEIFDDQFSVERPDGSNFTLKIRSTKLEDSAMYFCASSEVQGRAAYSRGEQFFGPGTRLTVL.

This clonotype came up a few times. This chain links TRBV3-1 with TRBJ2-1, with 9 bases identical to TRBD2. Germline CDR1 and CDR2: LGHDT and YNNKEL (reference sequence). V shed 3 bases, J shed 0 bases, and the junction held 6 bases outside the gene matches. This CDR3 is built from 17 residues. CDR3 sequence: CASSQDGTSLSYNEQFF. CDR3 bases: TGTGCCAGCAGCCAGGATGGGACTAGCCTCTCCTACAATGAGCAGTTCTTC.

This clonotype came up a few times. The chain links TRBV10-3 to TRBJ1-5, with D unresolved. CDR3 length: 13 amino acids. The V gene lost 3 bases and the J gene lost 4 bases, with 7 bases spanning the gap. Germline-derived CDR1 and CDR2 are ENHRY and SYGVKD. This chain's CDR3 is CAISDIGNQPQHF. The CDR3 bases are TGTGCCATCAGTGATATAGGGAATCAGCCCCAGCATTTT.